This TCR beta chain was found in a study of cytomegalovirus exposure and HLA in healthy donors. General study findings and limits: The classifier reportedly diagnosed cytomegalovirus status with high specificity and sensitivity. A later analysis found first-cohort TCR clusters tended to co-occur in the 95 to 150 validation repertoires.

With 1 base removed from V and 10 bases from J, the gap between germline ends came to 20 bases. There are 16 residues in the CDR3. The V gene's germline CDR1 is SGHAT and CDR2 FQDESV (reference sequence). The donors formed part of the roughly 120-subject validation cohort, distinct from the approximately 630-subject first cohort. With respect to this clone: Antigen: not known.

The data were produced by immunoSEQ multiplex PCR, yet TCRdb's version contains in-frame clones alone and is incomplete. The sample holds more than 250,000 clones, 86% seen once. This clonotype was sampled from a woman younger than 30 in good health and CMV-seronegative. The chain joins TRBV11-1 to TRBJ2-1, with D perhaps TRBD2 (6 bases). The source material was PBMCs. The CDR3, as DNA: TGTGCCAGCAGCTTAGGCGGGCAGGGAGGAGGTTCCGAGCAGTTCTTC. Translation gives CASSLGGQGGGSEQFF.